This T cell receptor beta chain originates from a study of shared clonotypes between healthy human individuals. Study in general: Donor ages ranged 18 to 49 years: a couple of women, a few men.

A CD45RA+ naive subset and a CD45RA-negative memory subset were split from CD4+ cells. The V end was cut by 4 bases, the J end by 2 bases, with 12 bases between. CDR1 and CDR2 (germline): SGHVS, FQNEAQ. CDR3 length equals 14 residues. A deep-level run was used for the assay. Original methodology: As immunoSEQ supplied junction-only sequences (without quality scores), filtering differed. Repertoires were generated with immunoSEQ multiplex PCR, while TCRdb's copy carries only in-frame clones and drops some. D and trimming come from the DNA, and the V and J calls and clone size come from that table. The sample consists of hundreds of thousands of clones, about 96% of them appearing once.

The sequence was collected from a young woman in good health. This chain links TRBV7-8 with TRBJ2-7; the D gene could be TRBD1 or TRBD2 (5 bases each). Sequenced material: naive CD4+ T cells sorted from blood. This sample's subset: CD45RA+ positively selected. CDR3 in amino acids: CASSSGPSPYEQYF. In DNA form, the CDR3 reads TGTGCCAGCAGCTCGGGACCATCCCCCTACGAGCAGTACTTC.